The present T cell receptor (beta chain) was sequenced within a study of blood T cells in healthy people across ages. Russia was home to the donors, healthy Caucasian individuals aged roughly 6 to 100. Study-wide results and caveats: Those diversity estimates obtained from one million T cells were thought to be underestimates. Unknown CMV status may confound age-related changes in expanded clones.

It was with a sample-barcoded 5' primer and a J-beta primer mix that a second PCR of roughly 7 to 12 cycles was run. TCRdb redid the calling of the 5' RACE reads with MiXCR, one entry per CDR3 protein. The sample has 1.5 million to 2 million distinct CDR3 sequences, 49% seen once. As concerns this clonotype: Its antigen is as yet unknown.

V shed 10 bases and J shed 8 bases, with 20 bases lying between them. The length of the CDR3 is 14 residues. This chain connects TRBV12-3 or TRBV12-4 to TRBJ1-4; D might be TRBD1 (5 bases). The sample comprised blood. The sequence derives from a middle-aged woman in good health. Here the CDR3 DNA reads TGTGCCACCAGCGGGACCCCTGAAGGGGAAAAACTGTTTTTT. As protein: CATSGTPEGEKLFF.